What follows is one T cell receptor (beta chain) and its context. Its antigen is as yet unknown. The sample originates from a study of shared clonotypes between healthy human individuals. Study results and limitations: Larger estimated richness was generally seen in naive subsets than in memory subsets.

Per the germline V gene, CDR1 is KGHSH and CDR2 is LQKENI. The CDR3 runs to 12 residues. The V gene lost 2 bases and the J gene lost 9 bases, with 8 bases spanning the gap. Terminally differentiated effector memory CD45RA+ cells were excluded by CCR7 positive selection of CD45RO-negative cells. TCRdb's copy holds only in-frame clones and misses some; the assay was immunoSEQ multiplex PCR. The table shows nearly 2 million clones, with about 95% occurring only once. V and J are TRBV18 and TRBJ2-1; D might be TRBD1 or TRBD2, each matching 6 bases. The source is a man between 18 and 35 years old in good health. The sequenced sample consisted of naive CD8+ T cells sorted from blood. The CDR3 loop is CASSPGGLEQFF. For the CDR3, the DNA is TGTGCCAGCTCACCAGGGGGGCTTGAGCAGTTCTTC.